This TCR beta chain was sequenced in a study of a mutant IDH1 vaccine in newly diagnosed glioma. In the study overall: The start of vaccination came 4-6 weeks after radiotherapy alone, or with temozolomide cycles. Pretreatment consisted of radiotherapy, temozolomide, or both, with most receiving both. General study results and limits: Pseudoprogression appeared unlinked to shifts in leading peripheral T cell clonotypes.

Documented time point: week 35, safety follow-up. Vaccination used 300 ug of mutant IDH1 20-mer peptide per dose, with topical imiquimod. Newly diagnosed WHO grade 3 or 4 IDH1-mutant, ATRX-lost astrocytomas were identified in the donors. Only in-frame clones appear in the TCRdb table, and some are missing; sequencing was by immunoSEQ multiplex PCR. Among approximately 62,000 clones listed, around 84% were seen once. CDR1 and CDR2 from the germline V gene are MNHNS and SASEGT. CDR3 length: 14 amino acids. With V trimmed by 7 bases and J by 5 bases, 8 bases remained unmatched. As to this clone: The target antigen is unknown.

The source was PBMCs, collected from a glioma patient whose treatment included an IDH1 peptide vaccine. This TCR came from a man aged 25 to 40 with glioma. The chain recombines TRBV6-1 with TRBJ1-5; 7 bases match TRBD1. The CDR3 loop reads CASKGAFWDQPQHF. CDR3 coding DNA: TGTGCCAGCAAGGGGGCATTTTGGGATCAGCCCCAGCATTTT.